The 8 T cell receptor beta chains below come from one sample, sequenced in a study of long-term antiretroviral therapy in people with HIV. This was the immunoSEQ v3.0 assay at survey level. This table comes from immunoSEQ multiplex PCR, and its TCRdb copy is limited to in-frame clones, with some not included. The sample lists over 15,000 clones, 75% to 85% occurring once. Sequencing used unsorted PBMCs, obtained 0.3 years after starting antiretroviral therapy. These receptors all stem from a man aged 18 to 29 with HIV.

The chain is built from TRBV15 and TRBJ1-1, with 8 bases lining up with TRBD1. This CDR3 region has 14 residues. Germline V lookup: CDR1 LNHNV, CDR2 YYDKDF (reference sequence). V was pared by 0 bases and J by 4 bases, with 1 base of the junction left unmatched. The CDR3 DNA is TGTGCCACCAGCAGAGATCAGGGGGCCACTGAAGCTTTCTTT. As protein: CATSRDQGATEAFF.

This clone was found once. CDR3 residues: CASSQRTTAMNTGELFF. As DNA, the CDR3 is TGTGCCAGCAGCCAAAGAACGACAGCCATGAACACCGGGGAGCTGTTTTTT. J is TRBJ2-2 and V is TRBV14; tentatively, D is TRBD1 (5 bases). This CDR3 region has 17 residues. In germline, CDR1 is SGHDN, CDR2 FVKESK. The V end lost 2 bases, the J end lost 1 base, and 14 bases lay between the germline ends.

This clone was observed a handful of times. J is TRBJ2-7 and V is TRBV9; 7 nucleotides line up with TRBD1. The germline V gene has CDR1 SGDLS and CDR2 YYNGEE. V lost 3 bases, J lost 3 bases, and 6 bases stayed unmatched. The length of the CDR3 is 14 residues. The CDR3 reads CASSAAGTDYEQYF. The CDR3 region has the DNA TGTGCCAGCAGCGCCGCCGGGACAGACTACGAGCAGTACTTC.

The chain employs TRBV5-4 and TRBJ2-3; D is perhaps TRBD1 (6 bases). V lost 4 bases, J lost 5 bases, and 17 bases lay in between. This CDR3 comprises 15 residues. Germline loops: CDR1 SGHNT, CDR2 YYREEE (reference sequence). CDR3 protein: CASSPVKGGQDTQYF. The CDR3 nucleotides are TGTGCCAGCAGCCCCGTCAAAGGGGGTCAAGATACGCAGTATTTT.

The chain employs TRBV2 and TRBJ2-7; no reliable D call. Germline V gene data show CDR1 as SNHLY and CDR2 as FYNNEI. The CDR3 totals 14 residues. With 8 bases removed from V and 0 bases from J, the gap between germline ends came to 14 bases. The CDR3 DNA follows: TGTGCCAGCCTGGTCCCGCGGAGCTCCTACGAGCAGTACTTC. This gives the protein CASLVPRSSYEQYF.

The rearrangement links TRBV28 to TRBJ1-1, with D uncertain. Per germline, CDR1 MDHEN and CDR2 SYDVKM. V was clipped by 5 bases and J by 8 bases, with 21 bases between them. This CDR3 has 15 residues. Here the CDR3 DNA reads TGTGCCAGCAGTCCTGACCTAAAAAGTGGAGCCGAAGCTTTCTTT. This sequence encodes CASSPDLKSGAEAFF.

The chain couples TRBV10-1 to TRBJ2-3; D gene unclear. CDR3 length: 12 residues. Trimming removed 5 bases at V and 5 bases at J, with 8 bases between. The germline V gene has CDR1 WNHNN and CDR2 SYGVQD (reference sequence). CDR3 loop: CASSPTEDTQYF. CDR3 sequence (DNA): TGCGCCAGCAGTCCCACCGAAGATACGCAGTATTTT.

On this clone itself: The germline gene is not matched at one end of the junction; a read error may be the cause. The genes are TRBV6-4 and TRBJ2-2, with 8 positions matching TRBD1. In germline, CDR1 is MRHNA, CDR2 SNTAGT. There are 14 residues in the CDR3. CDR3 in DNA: TGTGCCGGCAGGGGGCTCGAGAACACCGGGGAGCTGTTTTTT. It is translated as CAGRGLENTGELFF.